The source of this T cell receptor beta chain is a study of patients and donors after allogeneic stem cell transplantation. MiXCR was run by TCRdb on the RT-PCR reads, yielding one entry per CDR3 protein. The sample consists of some 1,300 distinct CDR3 sequences, 4.5% to 6.5% of them appearing once. Germline V gene sequence: CDR1 MNHEY, CDR2 SVGEGT. The trim removed 6 bases at V and 5 bases at J, leaving 7 bases unmatched. This CDR3 contains 15 residues. The clonotype comes from a human donor who was either an allogeneic HSCT recipient or a stem cell or donor lymphocyte infusion donor (not recorded which). It is not recorded whose cells these are; they may come from a transplant donor. The sample taken for sequencing was blood, either unsorted or a sorted T cell fraction (not recorded which). This chain links TRBV6-2 or TRBV6-3 with TRBJ2-1, with 10 bases lining up with TRBD2. The CDR3 sequence is CASSRAGGPHNEQFF. The CDR3 DNA reads TGTGCCAGCAGCCGAGCGGGAGGGCCCCACAATGAGCAGTTCTTC.